The following is a T cell receptor beta chain sequence with its context. Its antigen remains unknown. Libraries were prepared by immunoSEQ multiplex PCR; TCRdb keeps only in-frame clonotypes and omits some of them. This table holds about 600,000 clones, almost 97% found once. Healthy adults negative for HIV, lacking recent acute infections or vaccinations, served as donors. The data are from a study of shared clonotypes between healthy human individuals. The study's findings and limits: The study drew on few donors, limiting represented genetic and exposure-history diversity. Non-shared clonotypes displayed generation probabilities falling below those of clonotypes present in all four donors. Several donors held approximately 4.6% of naive CD4 clonotypes in common.

This CDR3 is built from 15 residues. Trimming shortened V by 2 bases and J by 0 bases, and 8 bases separated the two germline ends. From germline, CDR1 is SNHLY and CDR2 FYNNEI. The sample comprised naive CD4+ T cells sorted from blood. The subset is: CD45RA+ positively selected. The receptor comes from a woman in her 30s in good health. The gene calls are TRBV2 and TRBJ1-3; no firm D call. CDR3 amino acids: CASSEYVSSGNTIYF. For the CDR3, the DNA is TGTGCCAGCAGTGAATATGTCAGCTCTGGAAACACCATATATTTT.